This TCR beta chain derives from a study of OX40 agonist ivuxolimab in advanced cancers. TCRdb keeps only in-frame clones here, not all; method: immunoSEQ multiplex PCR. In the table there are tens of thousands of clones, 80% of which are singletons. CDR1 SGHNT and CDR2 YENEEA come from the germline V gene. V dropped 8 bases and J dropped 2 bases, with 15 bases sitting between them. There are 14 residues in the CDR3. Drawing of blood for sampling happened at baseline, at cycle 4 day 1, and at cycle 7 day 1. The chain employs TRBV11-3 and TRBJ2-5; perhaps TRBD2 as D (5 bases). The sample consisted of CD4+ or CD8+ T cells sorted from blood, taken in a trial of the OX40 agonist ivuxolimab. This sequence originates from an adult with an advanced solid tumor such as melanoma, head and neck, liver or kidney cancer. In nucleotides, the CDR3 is TGTGCCAGCTCTCGGCAGCGGCTACAAGAGACCCAGTACTTC. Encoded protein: CASSRQRLQETQYF.